What follows are 29 T cell receptor beta chains derived from one specimen sequenced in a study of molecular identifiers for immune sequencing clone quantification. TCRdb analysed the PCR reads with MiXCR anew, one entry per CDR3 protein. The table lists 70,000 to 90,000 distinct CDR3 sequences, approximately 22% of them singletons. The sequencing input was naive CD8+ T cells from blood, with Jurkat cell RNA spiked in. The subset denotes: FACS-sorted CD8+CD4-CCR7+CD45RA+ naive T cells. Receptors originate from a human donor in good health. Some libraries in this study had Jurkat cell RNA spiked in.

This clonotype was counted at least ten times. V is TRBV12-3 or TRBV12-4 and J is TRBJ1-5, with D possibly matching TRBD1 (5 bases). The CDR3 sequence is 15 residues long. V was cut by 10 bases and J by 2 bases, with 18 bases left in between. CDR3 sequence (DNA): TGTGCCACCAGCGAGGGGCAGGTGGGCAATCAGCCCCAGCATTTT. Translation gives CATSEGQVGNQPQHF.

This clonotype was seen repeatedly, ten times or more. The junction departs from the called germline gene at one end, perhaps through a read error. The genes are TRBV14 and TRBJ2-7, with D possibly being TRBD1 (5 bases). This CDR3 is 13 amino acids long. Germline CDR1 and CDR2: SGHDN and FVKESK. CDR3 DNA: TGTGCCAGCAGCCTAGTGTCTTCACAGGCAAGTACGTTC. It translates to CASSLVSSQASTF. The full variable domain, with the rest looked up from reference TRBV14 and TRBJ2-7, is EAGVTQFPSHSVIEKGQTVTLRCDPISGHDNLYWYRRVMGKEIKFLLHFVKESKQDESGMPNNRFLAERTGGTYSTLKVQPAELEDSGVYFCASSLVSSQASTFGPGTRLTVT.

Ten or more counts support this clonotype. The chain links TRBV19 to TRBJ2-1, with D perhaps matching TRBD1 (6 bases). Germline CDR1 is LNHDA and CDR2 is SQIVND (reference sequence). The CDR3 contains 15 residues. With 3 bases removed from V and 5 bases from J, the gap between germline ends came to 14 bases. For the CDR3, the DNA is TGTGCCAGTAGTATTACGTCAGGGGAGAACAATGAGCAGTTCTTC. Its translation is CASSITSGENNEQFF.

At least ten counts were recorded for this clonotype. J is TRBJ2-3 and V is TRBV12-3 or TRBV12-4, with a possible D match to TRBD2 (5 bases). With 6 bases removed from V and 2 bases from J, the gap between germline ends came to 12 bases. CDR3 length: 14 residues. The CDR3 spells CASSGIPDTDTQYF. The CDR3 DNA sequence: TGTGCCAGCAGCGGGATACCTGACACAGATACGCAGTATTTT.

This clonotype was counted many times. The gene calls are TRBV5-6 and TRBJ2-7; D is uncertain. There are 13 residues in the CDR3. In germline, CDR1 is SGHDT, CDR2 YYEEEE. V lost 0 bases and J lost 2, with 6 bases in between. The CDR3 region has the DNA TGTGCCAGCAGCTTGGGGGAAGCCTACGAGCAGTACTTC. It translates to CASSLGEAYEQYF.

This chain joins TRBV7-9 and TRBJ2-2; D assignment may be TRBD1 or TRBD2 (5 bases each). With 5 bases removed from V and 6 bases from J, the gap between germline ends came to 19 bases. The CDR3 spans 16 residues. CDR1 is SEHNR and CDR2 is FQNEAQ in the germline V gene (reference sequence). For the CDR3, the DNA is TGTGCCAGCAGCCCCGGGGCTAGGGGTAACGCCGGGGAGCTGTTTTTT. It translates to CASSPGARGNAGELFF.

This clonotype came up a few times. V and J are TRBV5-8 and TRBJ2-7; the match to TRBD1 covers 9 bases. Losses at the gene ends were 1 base for V and 4 bases for J; bases not matched to a gene: 6. From germline, CDR1 is SGHTS and CDR2 YDEGEE. The CDR3 spans 15 residues. This CDR3 reads CASSLPGQGPYEQYF. The CDR3 DNA is TGTGCCAGCAGCTTGCCGGGACAGGGACCGTACGAGCAGTACTTC.

This clonotype was counted only a few times. This chain links TRBV3-1 with TRBJ2-3; the D is unclear. Germline CDR1 reads LGHDT; CDR2 reads YNNKEL (reference sequence). CDR3 length: 16 amino acids. V lost 0 bases and J lost 6, with 16 bases in between. CDR3 bases: TGTGCCAGCAGCCAAGATAGAGGTCCTACTTTGGATACGCAGTATTTT. Translated: CASSQDRGPTLDTQYF.

This clonotype occurred many times. The chain has TRBV20-1 and TRBJ2-5; no definite D call. V was trimmed by 2 bases and J by 0 bases, leaving 7 bases between them. Germline V gene data show CDR1 as DFQATT and CDR2 as SNEGSKA (reference sequence). The CDR3 covers 13 residues. The CDR3 loop reads CSARLENQETQYF. In DNA, the CDR3 is TGCAGTGCTAGACTGGAAAACCAAGAGACCCAGTACTTC.

This clonotype has more than one count but fewer than ten. The chain combines TRBV29-1 with TRBJ1-2; 11 nucleotides align to TRBD1. The CDR3 contains 13 residues. V shed 7 bases and J 7 bases; nucleotides not matched to a gene: 8. Germline loops: CDR1 SQVTM, CDR2 ANQGSEA. DNA of the CDR3: TGCAGCGGGGTCGGACAGGGGGCGCTTGGCTACACCTTC. Amino acid sequence: CSGVGQGALGYTF.

In this sample, this clonotype turned up many times. This chain uses TRBV6-2 or TRBV6-3 with TRBJ1-1, with 7 bases aligning to TRBD1. After removal of 0 bases from V and 4 bases from J, the junction contained 20 bases not matched to a gene. This CDR3 has 20 residues. Looked up from germline, CDR1 is MNHEY and CDR2 is SVGEGT. DNA of the CDR3: TGTGCCAGCAGTTACTCGATACGGGGCGGACAGGCCCCCCAATTCACTGAAGCTTTCTTT. It translates to CASSYSIRGGQAPQFTEAFF.

This clonotype appeared many times. The chain joins TRBV5-5 to TRBJ2-7; D remains unclear. Trimming took 0 bases from V and 2 from J, leaving 6 bases between them. The CDR3 totals 13 residues. CDR1 is SGHKS and CDR2 is YYEKEE in the germline V gene (reference sequence). The CDR3 nucleotides read TGTGCCAGCAGCTTGGGGGCACCCTACGAGCAGTACTTC. Its translation is CASSLGAPYEQYF.

This clonotype was seen only once. This may be a read error: a much more frequent sequence differs by one nucleotide. The chain joins TRBV25-1 to TRBJ1-4, with 8 bases fitting TRBD1. CDR1 and CDR2 from the germline V gene are MGHDK and SYGVNS. The CDR3 runs 13 residues. CDR3 amino acids: CTSSRQGPGELFF. In DNA form, the CDR3 reads TGTACCAGCTCCCGACAGGGGCCGGGGGAACTGTTTTTT.

The chain couples TRBV3-1 to TRBJ2-1, with a tentative D call TRBD1 (5 bases). Germline V CDR1 and CDR2: LGHDT, YNNKEL (reference sequence). This CDR3 spans 18 amino acids. Deletions cut 1 base from V and 0 bases from J, with 16 bases between. This CDR3 is CASSQVIGATSSYNEQFF. The CDR3 DNA reads as TGTGCCAGCAGCCAAGTAATAGGGGCGACGAGCTCCTACAATGAGCAGTTCTTC.

This clonotype was recorded a few times. This chain connects TRBV5-1 to TRBJ2-7; 9 bases agree with TRBD2. Germline trimming cut 0 bases from V and 2 bases from J; bases unmatched to any gene: 18. This CDR3 contains 20 residues. Germline values: CDR1 SGHRS, CDR2 YFSETQ. The CDR3 sequence: CASSLAAVAGVDMPTYEQYF. As DNA, the CDR3 is TGCGCCAGCAGCTTGGCCGCGGTAGCGGGAGTCGATATGCCGACCTACGAGCAGTACTTC. Looking up the rest from reference TRBV5-1 and TRBJ2-7 gives the full variable domain: KAGVTQTPRYLIKTRGQQVTLSCSPISGHRSVSWYQQTPGQGLQFLFEYFSETQRNKGNFPGRFSGRQFSNSRSEMNVSTLELGDSALYLCASSLAAVAGVDMPTYEQYFGPGTRLTVT.

This clonotype was detected ten times or more. The chain employs TRBV7-2 and TRBJ2-7; 7 bases agree with TRBD2. CDR3 length equals 13 residues. Germline values: CDR1 SGHTA, CDR2 FQGNSA. Trimming removed 6 bases from V and 3 bases from J; junction bases left unmatched: 5. The CDR3 loop is CASSQPGGYEQYF. CDR3 DNA sequence: TGTGCCAGCAGTCAACCGGGGGGCTACGAGCAGTACTTC. Complete variable domain (other parts from reference TRBV7-2 and TRBJ2-7): GAGVSQSPSNKVTEKGKDVELRCDPISGHTALYWYRQSLGQGLEFLIYFQGNSAPDKSGLPSDRFSAERTGGSVSTLTIQRTQQEDSAVYLCASSQPGGYEQYFGPGTRLTVT.

Turning to this clonotype: Germline and junction disagree at one end, which may indicate a read error. The chain combines TRBV4-3 with TRBJ2-5, with D uncertain. The CDR3 consists of 15 residues. From germline, CDR1 is LGHNA and CDR2 YSLEER. In DNA, the CDR3 is TGCGCCAGCAGCCAAGATCTAGAGTACCAAGAGACCCGGTACTTC. This translates into CASSQDLEYQETRYF.

This clonotype was observed a handful of times. The chain combines TRBV27 with TRBJ2-7; D call uncertain. Trimming removed 5 bases at V and 2 bases at J, with 13 bases between. Germline V CDR1 and CDR2: MNHEY, SMNVEV (reference sequence). The CDR3 has 14 residues. CDR3 nucleotide sequence: TGTGCCAGCAGTCCCCTAGGTTCCCCCTACGAGCAGTACTTC. Its translation is CASSPLGSPYEQYF.

This clonotype has more than one count but fewer than ten. This rearrangement joins TRBV6-5 to TRBJ1-2; D gene uncertain. V shed 2 bases and J shed 1 base, with 11 bases lying between them. The CDR3 covers 15 residues. CDR1 is MNHEY, CDR2 SVGAGI, per germline. As DNA, the CDR3 is TGTGCCAGCAGTTACGAAGCCGGCCTTAACTATGGCTACACCTTC. Protein product: CASSYEAGLNYGYTF.

This clonotype was counted at least ten times. As DNA, the CDR3 is TGTGCCAGCAGCGCGAGCGGGGGGCTGGGCACTGAAGCTTTCTTT. Its protein is CASSASGGLGTEAFF. The rearrangement uses TRBV7-6 and TRBJ1-1; D perhaps matches TRBD1 (6 bases). Germline V gene sequence: CDR1 SGHVS, CDR2 FNYEAQ. Trimming removed 5 bases at V and 4 bases at J, with 17 bases between. CDR3 length: 15 residues.

This clonotype was detected many times. The V call is TRBV30, the J call TRBJ2-3; D not certain. In germline, CDR1 is GTSNPN, CDR2 SVGIG (reference sequence). The CDR3 extends over 13 amino acids. Trimming removed 0 bases at V and 4 bases at J, with 8 bases between. DNA for the CDR3: TGTGCCTGGAGTGTCGGGCTGCCAGATACGCAGTATTTT. Protein product: CAWSVGLPDTQYF.

This clonotype came up once. This chain links TRBV4-1 with TRBJ1-1; TRBD1 might be the D (5 bases). CDR3 size: 15 residues. Per the germline V gene, CDR1 is MGHRA and CDR2 is YSYEKL. V was shortened by 3 bases and J by 1 base, with 12 bases between the two germline ends. The CDR3 region is CASSHRDLANTEAFF. The CDR3 region has the DNA TGCGCCAGCAGCCACCGGGACCTGGCGAACACTGAAGCTTTCTTT.

The chain couples TRBV18 to TRBJ1-3, with D possibly matching TRBD1 (5 bases). Germline V CDR1 and CDR2: KGHSH, LQKENI. This CDR3 comprises 15 residues. The V end lost 0 bases, the J end lost 2 bases, and 8 bases lay between the germline ends. The CDR3 sequence: CASSPPRGAGNTIYF. CDR3 bases: TGTGCCAGCTCACCACCCCGGGGCGCTGGAAACACCATATATTTT.

This chain links TRBV19 with TRBJ2-5; the match to TRBD2 covers 13 bases. Germline V gene lookup returns CDR1 LNHDA and CDR2 SQIVND (reference sequence). V trimming: 4 bases; J trimming: 3 bases; junction bases outside the gene matches: 11. CDR3 length: 18 residues. The CDR3 sequence: CASSTLGLAGVEEETQYF. The CDR3 DNA is TGTGCCAGTAGTACCCTAGGACTAGCGGGAGTGGAAGAAGAGACCCAGTACTTC.

This clonotype has ten or more counts. The V and J genes are TRBV4-3 and TRBJ2-4; a weak D match, TRBD1 (5 bases). This CDR3 region has 17 residues. The V and J ends lost 0 bases and 1 base respectively, with 13 bases between them. The germline V gene encodes CDR1 LGHNA and CDR2 YSLEER. The CDR3 loop reads CASSQERGGTAKNIQYF. The DNA for the CDR3 is TGCGCCAGCAGCCAAGAAAGGGGTGGAACGGCCAAAAACATTCAGTACTTC.

V gene TRBV4-3 combines with J gene TRBJ2-3; TRBD2 is a possible D gene (5 bases). CDR3 length equals 14 residues. Per the germline V gene, CDR1 is LGHNA and CDR2 is YSLEER. The ends were cut back, 2 bases at V and 5 bases at J, with 11 bases in the middle. The CDR3 region is CASSQYLRGDTQYF. CDR3 nucleotide sequence: TGCGCCAGCAGCCAATACCTCCGGGGAGATACGCAGTATTTT.

This clonotype was observed a handful of times. The rearrangement joins TRBV7-2 to TRBJ2-7; 12 positions agree with TRBD2. J gave up 3 bases and V 1 base, and 1 base lay outside the gene matches. The CDR3 runs to 15 residues. Germline V gene sequence: CDR1 SGHTA, CDR2 FQGNSA. CDR3 nucleotides: TGTGCCAGCAGCTTAGGACTAGCGGGAGACTACGAGCAGTACTTC. This encodes CASSLGLAGDYEQYF.

This clonotype was recorded many times. J is TRBJ2-3 and V is TRBV20-1; D could derive from TRBD1 or TRBD2 (5 bases each). The CDR3 loop spans 15 amino acids. V dropped 6 bases and J dropped 0 bases, with 16 bases sitting between them. Germline-derived CDR1 and CDR2 are DFQATT and SNEGSKA (reference sequence). The DNA of the CDR3 is TGCAGTGCCCGGGGCGATACGGGTAGCACAGATACGCAGTATTTT. Translating gives CSARGDTGSTDTQYF.

This clonotype was recorded many times. V gene TRBV7-2 combines with J gene TRBJ2-3; 8 bases map to TRBD2. The CDR3 is made up of 15 amino acids. J lost 2 bases, V lost 3 bases, and 4 bases had no gene match. CDR1 is SGHTA, CDR2 FQGNSA, per germline. CDR3 in amino acids: CASSFAGGSTDTQYF. CDR3 nucleotides: TGTGCCAGCAGCTTCGCGGGGGGTTCCACAGATACGCAGTATTTT. Full variable domain (outside the CDR3, taken from reference TRBV7-2 and TRBJ2-3): GAGVSQSPSNKVTEKGKDVELRCDPISGHTALYWYRQSLGQGLEFLIYFQGNSAPDKSGLPSDRFSAERTGGSVSTLTIQRTQQEDSAVYLCASSFAGGSTDTQYFGPGTRLTVL.